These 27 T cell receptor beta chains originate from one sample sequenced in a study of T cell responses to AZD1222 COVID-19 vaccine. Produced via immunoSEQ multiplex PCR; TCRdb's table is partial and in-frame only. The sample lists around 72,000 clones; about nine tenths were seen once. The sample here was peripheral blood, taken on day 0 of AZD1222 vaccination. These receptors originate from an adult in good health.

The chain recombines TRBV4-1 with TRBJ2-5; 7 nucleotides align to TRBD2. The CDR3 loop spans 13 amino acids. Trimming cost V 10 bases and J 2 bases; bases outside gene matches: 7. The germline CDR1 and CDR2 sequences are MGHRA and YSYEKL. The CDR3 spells CATGRQIQETQYF. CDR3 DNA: TGCGCCACCGGGAGGCAGATACAAGAGACCCAGTACTTC.

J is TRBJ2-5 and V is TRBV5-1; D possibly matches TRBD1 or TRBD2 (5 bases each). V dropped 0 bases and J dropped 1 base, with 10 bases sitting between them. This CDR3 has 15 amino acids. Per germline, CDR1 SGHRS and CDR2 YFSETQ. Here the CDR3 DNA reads TGCGCCAGCAGCTTGGGAGGGGCTCCCCAAGAGACCCAGTACTTC. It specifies CASSLGGAPQETQYF.

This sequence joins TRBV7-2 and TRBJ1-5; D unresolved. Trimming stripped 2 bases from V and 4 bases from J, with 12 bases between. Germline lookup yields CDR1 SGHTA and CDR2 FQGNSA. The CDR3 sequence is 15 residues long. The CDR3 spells CASSLTRGPNQPQHF. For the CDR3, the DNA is TGTGCCAGCAGCTTAACCCGAGGGCCTAATCAGCCCCAGCATTTT.

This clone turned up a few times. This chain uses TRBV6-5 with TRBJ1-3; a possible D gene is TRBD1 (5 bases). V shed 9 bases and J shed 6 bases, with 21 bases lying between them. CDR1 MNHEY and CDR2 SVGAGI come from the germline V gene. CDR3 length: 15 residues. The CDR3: CASVRDLYLANTIYF. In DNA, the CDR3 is TGTGCCAGTGTGAGGGACTTGTATCTGGCAAACACCATATATTTT.

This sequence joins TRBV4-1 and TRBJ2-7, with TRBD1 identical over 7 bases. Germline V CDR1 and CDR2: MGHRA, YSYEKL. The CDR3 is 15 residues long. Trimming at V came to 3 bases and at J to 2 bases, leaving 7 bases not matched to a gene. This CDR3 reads CASSQNPGGPYEQYF. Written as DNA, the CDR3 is TGCGCCAGCAGCCAGAATCCAGGGGGACCCTACGAGCAGTACTTC.

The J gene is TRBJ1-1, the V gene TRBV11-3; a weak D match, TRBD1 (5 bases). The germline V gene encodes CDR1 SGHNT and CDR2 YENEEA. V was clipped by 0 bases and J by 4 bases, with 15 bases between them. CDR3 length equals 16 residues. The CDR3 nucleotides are TGTGCCAGCAGCTTAGAGTTCAACTACAGGAGCACTGAAGCTTTCTTT. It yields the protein CASSLEFNYRSTEAFF.

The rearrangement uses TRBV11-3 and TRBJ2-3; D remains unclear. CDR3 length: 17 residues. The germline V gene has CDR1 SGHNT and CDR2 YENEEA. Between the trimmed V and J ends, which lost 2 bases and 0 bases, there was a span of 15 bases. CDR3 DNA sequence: TGTGCCAGCAGCTTAAGTCTCGGGCCTACTAGCACAGATACGCAGTATTTT. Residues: CASSLSLGPTSTDTQYF.

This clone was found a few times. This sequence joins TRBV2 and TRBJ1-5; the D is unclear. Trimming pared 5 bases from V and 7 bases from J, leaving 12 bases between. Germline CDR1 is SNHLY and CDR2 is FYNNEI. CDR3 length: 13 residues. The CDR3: CASSRLQWQPQHF. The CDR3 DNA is TGTGCCAGCAGTCGATTACAGTGGCAGCCCCAGCATTTT.

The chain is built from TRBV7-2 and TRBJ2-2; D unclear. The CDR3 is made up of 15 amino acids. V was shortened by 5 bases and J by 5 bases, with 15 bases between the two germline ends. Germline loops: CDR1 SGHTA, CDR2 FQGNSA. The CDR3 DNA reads TGTGCCAGCAGCGAAGACGTCCATGCGACCGGGGAGCTGTTTTTT. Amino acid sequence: CASSEDVHATGELFF.

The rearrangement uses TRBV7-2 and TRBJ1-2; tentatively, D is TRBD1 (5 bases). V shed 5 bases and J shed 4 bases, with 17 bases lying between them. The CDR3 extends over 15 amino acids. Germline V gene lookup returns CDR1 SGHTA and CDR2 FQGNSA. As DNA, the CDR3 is TGTGCCAGCAGCAAAGAAGCACAGGCATCCTATGGCTACACCTTC. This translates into CASSKEAQASYGYTF. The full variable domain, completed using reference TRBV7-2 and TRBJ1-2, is GAGVSQSPSNKVTEKGKDVELRCDPISGHTALYWYRQSLGQGLEFLIYFQGNSAPDKSGLPSDRFSAERTGGSVSTLTIQRTQQEDSAVYLCASSKEAQASYGYTFGSGTRLTVV.

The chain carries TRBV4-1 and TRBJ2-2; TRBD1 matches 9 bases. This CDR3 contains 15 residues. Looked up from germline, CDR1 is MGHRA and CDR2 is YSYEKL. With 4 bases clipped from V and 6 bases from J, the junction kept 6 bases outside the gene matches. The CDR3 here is CASSPLDRGPGELFF. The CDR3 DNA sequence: TGCGCCAGCAGCCCCTTGGACAGGGGTCCCGGGGAGCTGTTTTTT.

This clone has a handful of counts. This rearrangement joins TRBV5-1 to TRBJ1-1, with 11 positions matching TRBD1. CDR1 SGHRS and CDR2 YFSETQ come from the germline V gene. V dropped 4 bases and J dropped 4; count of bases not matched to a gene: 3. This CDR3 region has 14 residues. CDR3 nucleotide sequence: TGCGCCAGCAGCCCGGGACAGGGGGGCACTGAAGCTTTCTTT. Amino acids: CASSPGQGGTEAFF.

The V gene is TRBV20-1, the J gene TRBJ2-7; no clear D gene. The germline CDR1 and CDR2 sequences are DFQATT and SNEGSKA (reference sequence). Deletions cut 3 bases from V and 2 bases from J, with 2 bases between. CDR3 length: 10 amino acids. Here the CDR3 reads CSARTYEQYF. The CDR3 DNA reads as TGCAGTGCTAGGACCTACGAGCAGTACTTC.

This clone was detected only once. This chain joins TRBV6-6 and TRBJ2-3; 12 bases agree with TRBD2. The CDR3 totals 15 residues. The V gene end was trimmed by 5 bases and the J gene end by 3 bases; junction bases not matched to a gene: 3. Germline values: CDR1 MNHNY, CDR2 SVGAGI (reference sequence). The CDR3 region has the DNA TGTGCCAGCAGTCCCGGACTAGCGGGGACAGATACGCAGTATTTT. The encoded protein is CASSPGLAGTDTQYF.

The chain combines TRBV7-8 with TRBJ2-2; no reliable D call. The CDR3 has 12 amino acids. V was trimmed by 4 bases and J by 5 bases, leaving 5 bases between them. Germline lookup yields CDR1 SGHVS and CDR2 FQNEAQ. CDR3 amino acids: CASSSLTGELFF. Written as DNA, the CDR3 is TGTGCCAGCAGCTCCCTAACCGGGGAGCTGTTTTTT.

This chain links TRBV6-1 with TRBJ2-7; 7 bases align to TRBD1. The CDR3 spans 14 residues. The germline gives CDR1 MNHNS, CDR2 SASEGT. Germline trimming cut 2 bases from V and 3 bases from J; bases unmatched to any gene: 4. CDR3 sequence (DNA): TGTGCCAGCAGTGAACGAGGACAGGTCTACGAGCAGTACTTC. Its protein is CASSERGQVYEQYF.

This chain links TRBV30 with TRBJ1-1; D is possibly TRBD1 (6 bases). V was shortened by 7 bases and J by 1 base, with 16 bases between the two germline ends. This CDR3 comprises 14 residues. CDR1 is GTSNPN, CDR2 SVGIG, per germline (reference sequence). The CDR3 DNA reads TGTGCCTTCACGAGGGGGGGAAAGAACACTGAAGCTTTCTTT. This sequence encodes CAFTRGGKNTEAFF.

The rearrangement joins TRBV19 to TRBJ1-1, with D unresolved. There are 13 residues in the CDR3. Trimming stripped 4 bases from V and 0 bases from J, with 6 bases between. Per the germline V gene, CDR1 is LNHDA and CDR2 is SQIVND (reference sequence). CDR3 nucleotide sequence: TGTGCCAGTAGTACAACAGTGAACACTGAAGCTTTCTTT. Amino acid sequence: CASSTTVNTEAFF.

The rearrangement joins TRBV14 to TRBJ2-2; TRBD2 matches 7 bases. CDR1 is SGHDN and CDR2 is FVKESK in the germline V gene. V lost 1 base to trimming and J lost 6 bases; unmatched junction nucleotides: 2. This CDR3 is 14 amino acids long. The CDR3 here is CASSQGRGAGELFF. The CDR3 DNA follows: TGTGCCAGCAGCCAAGGTCGGGGGGCCGGGGAGCTGTTTTTT.

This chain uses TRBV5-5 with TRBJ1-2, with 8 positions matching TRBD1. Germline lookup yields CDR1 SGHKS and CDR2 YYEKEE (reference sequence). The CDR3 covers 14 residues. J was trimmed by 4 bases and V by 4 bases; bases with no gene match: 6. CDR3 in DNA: TGTGCCAGCAGCCGACAGGGGCTGTCCTATGGCTACACCTTC. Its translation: CASSRQGLSYGYTF.

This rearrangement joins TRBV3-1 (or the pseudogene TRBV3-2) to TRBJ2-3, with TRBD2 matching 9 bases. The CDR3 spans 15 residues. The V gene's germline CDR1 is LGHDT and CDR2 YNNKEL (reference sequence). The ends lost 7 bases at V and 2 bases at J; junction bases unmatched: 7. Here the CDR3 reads CASTTAGGHTDTQYF. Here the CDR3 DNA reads TGTGCCAGCACCACAGCGGGGGGCCACACAGATACGCAGTATTTT.

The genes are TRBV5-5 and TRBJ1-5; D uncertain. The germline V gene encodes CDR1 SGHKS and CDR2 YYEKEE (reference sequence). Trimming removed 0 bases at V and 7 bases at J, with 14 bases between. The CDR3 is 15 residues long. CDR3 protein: CASSLDPPGSQPQHF. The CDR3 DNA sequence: TGTGCCAGCAGCTTGGATCCGCCGGGTAGCCAGCCCCAGCATTTT.

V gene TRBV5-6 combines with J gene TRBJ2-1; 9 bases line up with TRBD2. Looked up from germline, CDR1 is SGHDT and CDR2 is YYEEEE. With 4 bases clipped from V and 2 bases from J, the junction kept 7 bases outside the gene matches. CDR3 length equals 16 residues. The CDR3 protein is CASSAIAGAAYNEQFF. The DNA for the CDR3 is TGTGCCAGCAGCGCAATAGCGGGGGCCGCCTACAATGAGCAGTTCTTC.

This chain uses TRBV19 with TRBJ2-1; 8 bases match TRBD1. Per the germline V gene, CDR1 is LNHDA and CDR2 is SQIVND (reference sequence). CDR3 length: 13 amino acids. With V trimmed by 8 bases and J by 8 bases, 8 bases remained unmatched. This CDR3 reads CASLKQGGDEQFF. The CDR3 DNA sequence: TGTGCCAGTCTGAAACAGGGGGGCGATGAGCAGTTCTTC. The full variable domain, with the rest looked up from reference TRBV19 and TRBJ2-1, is DGGITQSPKYLFRKEGQNVTLSCEQNLNHDAMYWYRQDPGQGLRLIYYSQIVNDFQKGDIAEGYSVSREKKESFPLTVTSAQKNPTAFYLCASLKQGGDEQFFGPGTRLTVL.

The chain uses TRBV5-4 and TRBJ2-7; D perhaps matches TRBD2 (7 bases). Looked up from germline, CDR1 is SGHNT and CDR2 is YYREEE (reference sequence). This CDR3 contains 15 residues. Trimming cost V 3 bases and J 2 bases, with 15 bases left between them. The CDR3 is CASSSGGGAAYEQYF. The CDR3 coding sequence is TGTGCCAGCAGCTCGGGGGGCGGGGCTGCCTACGAGCAGTACTTC.

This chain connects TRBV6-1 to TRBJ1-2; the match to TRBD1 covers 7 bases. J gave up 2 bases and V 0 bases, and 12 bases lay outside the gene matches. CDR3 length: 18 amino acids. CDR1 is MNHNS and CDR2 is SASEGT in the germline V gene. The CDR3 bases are TGTGCCAGCAGTGAAGCGCTTCATGTTGGGGACAGCAACTATGGCTACACCTTC. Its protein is CASSEALHVGDSNYGYTF.

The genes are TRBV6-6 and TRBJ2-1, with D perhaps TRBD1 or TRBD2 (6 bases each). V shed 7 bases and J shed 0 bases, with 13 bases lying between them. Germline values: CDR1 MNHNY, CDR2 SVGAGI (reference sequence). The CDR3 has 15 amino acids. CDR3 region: CASTGGTSSYNEQFF. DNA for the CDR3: TGTGCCAGCACGGGCGGGACAAGCTCCTACAATGAGCAGTTCTTC.